This TCR beta chain stems from a study of T cell responses to AZD1222 COVID-19 vaccine. The sample holds one count of this clone. No antigen is known for it. General study findings and limits: The study found Spike-specific TCR breadth and depth rose after two AZD1222 doses. Donors were chiefly white British, with a greater number of females, and clonal diversity was perhaps underestimated. The span of vaccine-associated CD4 TCRs extended across spike, with dominance at 160-218 and 743-854.

The germline V and J ends were trimmed by 8 bases and 8 bases, with 17 bases remaining between them. Looked up from germline, CDR1 is SNHLY and CDR2 is FYNNEI. The CDR3 contains 13 residues. Samples with a second dose at about 4 or about 12 weeks were pooled together. Assay: immunoSEQ multiplex PCR; the TCRdb copy retains only in-frame clones and omits some. The sample holds some 170,000 clones, roughly 88% seen once. This specimen was peripheral blood, taken 28 days after the second AZD1222 dose. The rearrangement links TRBV2 to TRBJ2-3; D may be TRBD1 (6 bases). The clonotype originates from an adult who received the AZD1222 COVID-19 vaccine. CDR3 bases: TGTGCCAGCGCGGCAGGGGTGGTTGGTACGCAGTATTTT. Its protein product is CASAAGVVGTQYF. Complete variable domain (other parts from reference TRBV2 and TRBJ2-3): EPEVTQTPSHQVTQMGQEVILRCVPISNHLYFYWYRQILGQKVEFLVSFYNNEISEKSEIFDDQFSVERPDGSNFTLKIRSTKLEDSAMYFCASAAGVVGTQYFGPGTRLTVL.